The sequence of this T cell receptor beta chain was determined in a study of radiotherapy plus CTLA-4 blockade in lung cancer. Study overall: In about 20% of patients, objective responses were seen; roughly 30% had disease control.

Receiving focal radiation plus CTLA-4 blockade with ipilimumab were patients who had chemo-refractory metastatic non-small-cell lung cancer. Of note for this clone: Its antigen is currently unknown.

Clones were sequenced by immunoSEQ multiplex PCR, and TCRdb holds only the in-frame ones, with some missing. The sample yields approximately 52,000 clones, more than 75% seen once. Study-level results: After treatment with radiotherapy plus ipilimumab, TCR clones that came from the tumor expanded in blood.

The sequence was obtained from a human donor with non-small cell lung cancer who had a complete response to radiotherapy plus ipilimumab. This specimen consisted of peripheral blood, obtained from a patient treated with radiotherapy plus ipilimumab.

CDR3 DNA: TGCGCCAGCGCCCAGGGGGCGCACGCCTTCTCTGGGGCCAACGTCCTGACTTTC. Residues: CASAQGAHAFSGANVLTF. The chain is built from TRBV5-1 and TRBJ2-6; TRBD1 aligns across 8 bases. CDR3 length: 18 residues. Germline values: CDR1 SGHRS, CDR2 YFSETQ. V dropped 7 bases and J dropped 0; count of bases not matched to a gene: 12. Variable domain in full (rest from reference TRBV5-1 and TRBJ2-6): KAGVTQTPRYLIKTRGQQVTLSCSPISGHRSVSWYQQTPGQGLQFLFEYFSETQRNKGNFPGRFSGRQFSNSRSEMNVSTLELGDSALYLCASAQGAHAFSGANVLTFGAGSRLTVL.